Shown below are 27 T cell receptor beta chains from a single sample sequenced in a study of monozygotic twins with cystic fibrosis. The data were produced by immunoSEQ multiplex PCR, yet TCRdb's version contains in-frame clones alone and is incomplete. The sample holds 12,000 to 15,000 clones, roughly 84% seen once. The sample taken for sequencing was blood. The origin of the receptors is a boy between 10 and 17 years old with cystic fibrosis.

V gene TRBV5-5 combines with J gene TRBJ2-7; 8 nucleotides match TRBD1. CDR1 and CDR2 (germline): SGHKS, YYEKEE (reference sequence). This CDR3 spans 14 amino acids. V shed 4 bases, J shed 1 base, and the junction held 4 bases outside the gene matches. The DNA for the CDR3 is TGTGCCAGCAGCACCCAGGGGGCGTCCTACGAGCAGTACTTC. It encodes CASSTQGASYEQYF. Complete variable domain (other parts from reference TRBV5-5 and TRBJ2-7): DAGVTQSPTHLIKTRGQQVTLRCSPISGHKSVSWYQQVLGQGPQFIFQYYEKEERGRGNFPDRFSARQFPNYSSELNVNALLLGDSALYLCASSTQGASYEQYFGPGTRLTVT.

The chain has TRBV6-1 and TRBJ2-1, with TRBD2 identical over 8 bases. V lost 8 bases to trimming and J lost 7 bases; unmatched junction nucleotides: 13. Germline values: CDR1 MNHNS, CDR2 SASEGT. The CDR3 is made up of 15 amino acids. The CDR3 sequence: CASRSATGGENEQFF. The CDR3 DNA reads as TGTGCCAGCCGCTCAGCGACGGGAGGGGAGAATGAGCAGTTCTTC.

This chain links TRBV19 with TRBJ2-1; D not resolved. Trimming removed 2 bases from V and 7 bases from J, with 3 bases in between. Looked up from germline, CDR1 is LNHDA and CDR2 is SQIVND (reference sequence). CDR3 length: 11 amino acids. The CDR3 DNA is TGTGCCAGTAGTATAATGAATGAGCAGTTCTTC. Its translation is CASSIMNEQFF.

The rearrangement joins TRBV5-1 to TRBJ2-3; 11 positions agree with TRBD2. The CDR3 is 15 residues long. J gave up 5 bases and V 4 bases, and 6 bases lay outside the gene matches. Germline V CDR1 and CDR2: SGHRS, YFSETQ. The CDR3 is CASSRGLAGGDTQYF. In DNA, the CDR3 is TGCGCCAGCAGCAGGGGCCTAGCGGGGGGAGATACGCAGTATTTT.

V and J are TRBV5-1 and TRBJ2-1, with 15 bases fitting TRBD2. The length of the CDR3 is 18 residues. The V segment lost 3 bases and the J segment 2 bases; nucleotides outside the gene matches: 6. The V gene's germline CDR1 is SGHRS and CDR2 YFSETQ. CDR3 DNA: TGCGCCAGCAGCTCTGGACTAGCGGGAGGGCCGGCCTACAATGAGCAGTTCTTC. Translated: CASSSGLAGGPAYNEQFF.

The chain links TRBV5-6 to TRBJ2-7, with D unresolved. In germline, CDR1 is SGHDT, CDR2 YYEEEE. There are 14 residues in the CDR3. Trimming cost V 2 bases and J 2 bases, with 11 bases left between them. This chain's CDR3 is CASSFNGDTYEQYF. As DNA, the CDR3 is TGTGCCAGCAGCTTTAACGGTGACACCTACGAGCAGTACTTC.

The rearrangement uses TRBV27 and TRBJ2-1; tentatively, D is TRBD1 (5 bases). The CDR3 consists of 14 residues. Germline V gene sequence: CDR1 MNHEY, CDR2 SMNVEV (reference sequence). V was clipped by 5 bases and J by 4 bases, with 12 bases between them. CDR3 sequence (DNA): TGTGCCAGCAGTATTACGACAGTTTACAATGAGCAGTTCTTC. Its translation: CASSITTVYNEQFF.

The chain combines TRBV2 with TRBJ1-4; D is possibly TRBD1 (6 bases). Trimming cost V 4 bases and J 5 bases, with 11 bases left between them. CDR3 length: 14 residues. The germline CDR1 and CDR2 sequences are SNHLY and FYNNEI. The CDR3, as DNA: TGTGCCAGCAGTGGACCAGGGGCGAATGAAAAACTGTTTTTT. It translates to CASSGPGANEKLFF.

The CDR3 protein is CASSSDRGYAAEAFF. In DNA, the CDR3 is TGTGCCAGCAGTTCCGACAGGGGGTATGCGGCTGAAGCTTTCTTT. The rearrangement uses TRBV28 and TRBJ1-1; 9 bases match TRBD1. Germline-derived CDR1 and CDR2 are MDHEN and SYDVKM. Trimming at V came to 4 bases and at J to 6 bases, leaving 9 bases not matched to a gene. The CDR3 contains 15 residues.

The chain is built from TRBV27 and TRBJ2-3, with 7 bases aligning to TRBD2. V shed 2 bases and J 2 bases; nucleotides not matched to a gene: 7. CDR1 MNHEY and CDR2 SMNVEV come from the germline V gene (reference sequence). The CDR3 extends over 16 amino acids. The CDR3 is CASSLGTTPHTDTQYF. The CDR3 bases are TGTGCCAGCAGTTTAGGGACTACCCCCCACACAGATACGCAGTATTTT.

The chain has TRBV19 and TRBJ1-6; possibly TRBD1 for D (5 bases). Germline V gene data show CDR1 as LNHDA and CDR2 as SQIVND (reference sequence). The CDR3 totals 15 residues. Trimming removed 5 bases from V and 7 bases from J, with 15 bases in between. CDR3 amino acids: CASSRLQGGNSPLHF. CDR3 sequence (DNA): TGTGCCAGTAGTCGCCTCCAGGGAGGGAATTCACCCCTCCACTTT.

The CDR3 DNA follows: TGTGCCAGCAGTTTACGACAGGAGCATGGCTACACCTTC. It codes for CASSLRQEHGYTF. The chain recombines TRBV28 with TRBJ1-2, with D tentatively TRBD1 (6 bases). V gave up 2 bases and J gave up 6 bases, with 10 bases separating them. Looked up from germline, CDR1 is MDHEN and CDR2 is SYDVKM. The length of the CDR3 is 13 residues.

This chain connects TRBV5-1 to TRBJ2-7; TRBD1 matches 7 bases. From germline, CDR1 is SGHRS and CDR2 YFSETQ. This CDR3 region has 14 residues. Trimming removed 7 bases from V and 2 bases from J; junction bases left unmatched: 9. CDR3 sequence: CASQGQSLPYEQYF. CDR3 nucleotides: TGCGCCAGCCAGGGACAGAGCCTTCCCTACGAGCAGTACTTC.

V gene TRBV6-1 combines with J gene TRBJ2-4; D is ambiguous. The CDR3 extends over 13 amino acids. The germline gives CDR1 MNHNS, CDR2 SASEGT. Trimming left V 7 bases short and J 0 bases short, with 7 bases between. In DNA, the CDR3 is TGTGCCAGCAAAGTGGTAGCCAAAAACATTCAGTACTTC. It yields the protein CASKVVAKNIQYF.

This clone was seen just once. This chain uses TRBV18 with TRBJ1-3; D not resolved. In germline, CDR1 is KGHSH, CDR2 LQKENI. V gave up 5 bases and J gave up 0 bases, with 11 bases separating them. This CDR3 contains 15 residues. The DNA of the CDR3 is TGTGCCAGCTCATCCGACTCGAGCTCTGGAAACACCATATATTTT. The encoded protein is CASSSDSSSGNTIYF.

This clone has a handful of counts. This CDR3 reads CASSLARHEQFF. The CDR3 DNA sequence: TGTGCCAGCAGCTTGGCGCGGCATGAGCAGTTCTTC. The chain recombines TRBV5-8 with TRBJ2-1; D is unclear. V was cut by 0 bases and J by 8 bases, with 6 bases left in between. This CDR3 comprises 12 residues. From germline, CDR1 is SGHTS and CDR2 YDEGEE.

In its sample, this clone was seen once. The chain recombines TRBV5-5 with TRBJ2-7, with TRBD1 as a possible D gene (5 bases). Germline CDR1 and CDR2: SGHKS and YYEKEE (reference sequence). The V gene lost 6 bases and the J gene lost 5 bases, with 18 bases spanning the gap. The CDR3 sequence is 14 residues long. For the CDR3, the DNA is TGTGCCAGCACGACAGAGCCGTCACTACACGAGCAGTACTTC. Protein: CASTTEPSLHEQYF.

The V gene is TRBV2, the J gene TRBJ2-1, with 7 bases matching TRBD2. V trimming: 7 bases; J trimming: 2 bases; junction bases outside the gene matches: 5. Germline V gene lookup returns CDR1 SNHLY and CDR2 FYNNEI. The CDR3 totals 14 residues. CDR3 nucleotides: TGTGCCAGCATGAAGCGGGGAGCCTACAATGAGCAGTTCTTC. This gives the protein CASMKRGAYNEQFF.

The rearrangement joins TRBV19 to TRBJ2-3; possibly TRBD2 for D (6 bases). Deletions cut 3 bases from V and 0 bases from J, with 7 bases between. This CDR3 has 14 residues. The germline gives CDR1 LNHDA, CDR2 SQIVND (reference sequence). The CDR3 sequence is CASSMRESTDTQYF. CDR3 nucleotide sequence: TGTGCCAGTAGTATGCGGGAAAGCACAGATACGCAGTATTTT.

The CDR3 protein is CASSVGGSPHYGYTF. DNA for the CDR3: TGTGCCAGCAGCGTTGGGGGGTCCCCCCACTATGGCTACACCTTC. The rearrangement uses TRBV9 and TRBJ1-2, with a weak D call TRBD1 (5 bases). Germline V CDR1 and CDR2: SGDLS, YYNGEE. The CDR3 sequence is 15 residues long. Trimming cost V 2 bases and J 3 bases, with 14 bases left between them.

V and J are TRBV7-2 and TRBJ1-5; D is possibly TRBD1 (5 bases). The germline gives CDR1 SGHTA, CDR2 FQGNSA. The CDR3 contains 14 residues. The V end was cut by 8 bases, the J end by 1 base, with 12 bases between. The CDR3 DNA reads as TGTGCCAGCTCCCACAGGTTCAGCAATCAGCCCCAGCATTTT. Translated, it gives CASSHRFSNQPQHF.

The chain couples TRBV9 to TRBJ2-1; 8 bases agree with TRBD2. The ends lost 0 bases at V and 4 bases at J; junction bases unmatched: 3. There are 15 residues in the CDR3. Per germline, CDR1 SGDLS and CDR2 YYNGEE. The CDR3 region has the DNA TGTGCCAGCAGCGTAGGGCTAGCGGGTTACAATGAGCAGTTCTTC. Amino acid sequence: CASSVGLAGYNEQFF.

A few counts support this clone. The chain combines TRBV13 with TRBJ1-1; no firm D call. V lost 6 bases, J lost 5 bases, and 13 bases lay in between. CDR3 size: 13 residues. CDR1 and CDR2 (germline): PRHDT, FYEKMQ (reference sequence). The CDR3 is CASSARGETEAFF. The CDR3 nucleotides are TGTGCCAGCAGTGCTCGAGGTGAGACTGAAGCTTTCTTT.

This chain connects TRBV4-1 to TRBJ1-2; D remains ambiguous. This CDR3 comprises 16 residues. The germline V gene encodes CDR1 MGHRA and CDR2 YSYEKL. V was trimmed by 0 bases and J by 4 bases, leaving 15 bases between them. The CDR3 is CASSQEFGSLFYGYTF. CDR3 DNA sequence: TGCGCCAGCAGCCAAGAATTCGGGTCTTTGTTCTATGGCTACACCTTC.

The chain combines TRBV27 with TRBJ1-5; the D gene is possibly TRBD1 (5 bases). The CDR3 runs to 17 residues. V dropped 5 bases and J dropped 4 bases, with 21 bases sitting between them. The V gene's germline CDR1 is MNHEY and CDR2 SMNVEV (reference sequence). CDR3 nucleotide sequence: TGTGCCAGCAGTCTATTCCATGACAGTATAATAAATCAGCCCCAGCATTTT. This encodes CASSLFHDSIINQPQHF.

The chain couples TRBV28 to TRBJ2-7; D is undetermined. CDR3 length equals 15 residues. Germline CDR1 is MDHEN and CDR2 is SYDVKM. Trimming shortened V by 2 bases and J by 2 bases, and 13 bases separated the two germline ends. The CDR3 loop reads CASSLVSRTAYEQYF. CDR3 nucleotides: TGTGCCAGCAGTTTAGTCTCCAGGACGGCCTACGAGCAGTACTTC. The full variable domain, in which reference TRBV28 and TRBJ2-7 provide the parts outside the CDR3, is DVKVTQSSRYLVKRTGEKVFLECVQDMDHENMFWYRQDPGLGLRLIYFSYDVKMKEKGDIPEGYSVSREKKERFSLILESASTNQTSMYLCASSLVSRTAYEQYFGPGTRLTVT.

This sequence joins TRBV6-5 and TRBJ1-1, with TRBD1 identical over 12 bases. Trimming at V came to 6 bases and at J to 10 bases, leaving 9 bases not matched to a gene. This CDR3 has 14 residues. In germline, CDR1 is MNHEY, CDR2 SVGAGI. The CDR3: CASSLRDRGLVAFF. DNA of the CDR3: TGTGCCAGCAGCCTCCGGGACAGGGGGCTTGTAGCTTTCTTT.